This T cell receptor (beta chain) was retrieved from a study of T cells in Graves' hyperthyroidism and ophthalmopathy. On this clonotype: Its antigen is as yet unknown.

Study-wide results and caveats: The model forecast ophthalmopathy, anticipating it by a median approximately 6.1 months before onset.

Exclusion followed for patients with uncontrolled infection, other autoimmune disease, pregnancy or lactation. The CDR3 consists of 16 residues. Trimming cost V 1 base and J 0 bases; bases outside gene matches: 5. The germline CDR1 and CDR2 sequences are MGHDK and SYGVNS. The TCR beta CDR3 regions underwent amplification using RNA transcripts as the source. RT-PCR in the first round (using the HTBI primer set) targeted the TCR CDR3. MiXCR, applied by TCRdb to the multiplex PCR reads, yields one record per CDR3 protein. The table shows about 640,000 distinct CDR3 sequences, with around 20% occurring only once.

The receptor was isolated from a man aged 25 to 40 with Graves' ophthalmopathy. The sequencing input was blood. The V gene is TRBV25-1, the J gene TRBJ2-5; the match to TRBD1 covers 7 bases. Here the CDR3 reads CASSESRGPNQETQYF. CDR3 in DNA: TGTGCCAGCAGTGAATCAAGGGGGCCAAACCAAGAGACCCAGTACTTC.